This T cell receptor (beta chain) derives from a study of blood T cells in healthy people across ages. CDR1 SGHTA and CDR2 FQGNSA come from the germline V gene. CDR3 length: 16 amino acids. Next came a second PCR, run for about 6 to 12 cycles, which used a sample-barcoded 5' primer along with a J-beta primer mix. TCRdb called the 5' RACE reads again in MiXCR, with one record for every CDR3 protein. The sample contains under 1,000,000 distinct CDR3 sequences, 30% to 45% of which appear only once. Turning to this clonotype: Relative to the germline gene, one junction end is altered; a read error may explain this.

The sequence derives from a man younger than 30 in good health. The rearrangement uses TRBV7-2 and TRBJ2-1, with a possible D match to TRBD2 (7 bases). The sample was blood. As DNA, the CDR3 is TGTGCCAGCGGCTTATCCGGGGGGCGCTCCTACAATGAGCAGTTCTTC. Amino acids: CASGLSGGRSYNEQFF.